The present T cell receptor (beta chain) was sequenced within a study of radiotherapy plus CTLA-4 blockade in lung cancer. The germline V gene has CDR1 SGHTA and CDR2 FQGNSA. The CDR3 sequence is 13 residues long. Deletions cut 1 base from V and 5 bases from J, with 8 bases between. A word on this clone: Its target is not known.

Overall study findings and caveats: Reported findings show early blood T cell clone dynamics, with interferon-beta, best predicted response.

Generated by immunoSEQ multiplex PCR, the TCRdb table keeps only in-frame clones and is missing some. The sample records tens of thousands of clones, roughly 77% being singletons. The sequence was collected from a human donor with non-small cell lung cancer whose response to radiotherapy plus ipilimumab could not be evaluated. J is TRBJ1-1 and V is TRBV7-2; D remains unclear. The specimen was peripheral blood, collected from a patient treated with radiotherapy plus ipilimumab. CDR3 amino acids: CASSLVEITEAFF. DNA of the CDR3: TGTGCCAGCAGCTTAGTTGAGATTACTGAAGCTTTCTTT.